This TCR beta chain was recorded in a study of blood T cell repertoires in COVID-19. Using immunoSEQ multiplex PCR, the repertoire was profiled, and TCRdb retains in-frame clones only, with some absent. The table includes about 200,000 clones, 80% detected once. Germline-derived CDR1 and CDR2 are MNHEY and SVGAGI. V trimming: 6 bases; J trimming: 4 bases; junction bases outside the gene matches: 7. The CDR3 length is 15 residues. The clonotype comes from a woman aged 65 to 85 with acute or convalescent COVID-19. Sequencing used peripheral blood. V gene TRBV6-5 combines with J gene TRBJ1-1; 11 positions agree with TRBD1. DNA for the CDR3: TGTGCCAGCAGCTTTACCGGGACAGGGGGCACTGAAGCTTTCTTT. As protein: CASSFTGTGGTEAFF.